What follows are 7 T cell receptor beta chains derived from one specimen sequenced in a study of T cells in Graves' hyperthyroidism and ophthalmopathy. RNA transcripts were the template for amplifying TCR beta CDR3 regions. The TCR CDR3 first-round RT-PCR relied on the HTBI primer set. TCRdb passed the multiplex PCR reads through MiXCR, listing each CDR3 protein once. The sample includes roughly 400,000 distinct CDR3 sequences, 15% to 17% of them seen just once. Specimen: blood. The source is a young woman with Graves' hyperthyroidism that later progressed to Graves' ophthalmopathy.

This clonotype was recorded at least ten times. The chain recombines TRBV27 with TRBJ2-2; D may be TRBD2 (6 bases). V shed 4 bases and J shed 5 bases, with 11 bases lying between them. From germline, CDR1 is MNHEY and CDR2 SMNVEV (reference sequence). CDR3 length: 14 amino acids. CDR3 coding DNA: TGTGCCAGCAGTTGGGCGGGAAAAACCGGGGAGCTGTTTTTT. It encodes CASSWAGKTGELFF.

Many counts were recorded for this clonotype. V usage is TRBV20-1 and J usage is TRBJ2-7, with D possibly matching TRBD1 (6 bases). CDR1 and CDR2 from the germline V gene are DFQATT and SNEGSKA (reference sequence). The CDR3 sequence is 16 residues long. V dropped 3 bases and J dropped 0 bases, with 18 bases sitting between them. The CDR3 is CSARAPQTGNSYEQYF. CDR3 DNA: TGCAGTGCTAGGGCCCCACAGACAGGCAACTCCTACGAGCAGTACTTC.

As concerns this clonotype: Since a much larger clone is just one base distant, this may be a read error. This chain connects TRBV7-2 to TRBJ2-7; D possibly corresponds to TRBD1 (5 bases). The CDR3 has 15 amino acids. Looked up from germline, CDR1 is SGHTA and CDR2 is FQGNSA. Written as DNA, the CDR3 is TGTGCCAGCAGCCCTCCGGACCTAGGGGCCTACGAGCTGTACTTC. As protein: CASSPPDLGAYELYF.

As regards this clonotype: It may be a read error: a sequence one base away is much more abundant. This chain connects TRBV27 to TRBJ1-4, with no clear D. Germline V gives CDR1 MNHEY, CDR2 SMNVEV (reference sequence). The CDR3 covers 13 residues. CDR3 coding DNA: TGTGCCTGCAGTCCCCACTTGGGCCAGGAACTGTTTTTT. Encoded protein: CACSPHLGQELFF.

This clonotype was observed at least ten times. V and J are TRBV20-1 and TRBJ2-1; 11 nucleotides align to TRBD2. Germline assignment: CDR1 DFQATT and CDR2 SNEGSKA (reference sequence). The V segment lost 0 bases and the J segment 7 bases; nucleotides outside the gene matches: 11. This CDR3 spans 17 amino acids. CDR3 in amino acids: CSARDLRTSGRENEQFF. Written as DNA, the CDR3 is TGCAGTGCTAGAGATCTCCGGACTAGCGGGCGAGAAAATGAGCAGTTCTTC.

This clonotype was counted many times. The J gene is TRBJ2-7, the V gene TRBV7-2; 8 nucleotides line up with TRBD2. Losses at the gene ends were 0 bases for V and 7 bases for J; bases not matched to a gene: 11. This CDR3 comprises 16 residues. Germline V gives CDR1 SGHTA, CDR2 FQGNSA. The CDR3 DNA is TGTGCCAGCAGCTTAGCGCTAACGGGAGGGCCGGGAGAGCAGTACTTC. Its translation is CASSLALTGGPGEQYF.

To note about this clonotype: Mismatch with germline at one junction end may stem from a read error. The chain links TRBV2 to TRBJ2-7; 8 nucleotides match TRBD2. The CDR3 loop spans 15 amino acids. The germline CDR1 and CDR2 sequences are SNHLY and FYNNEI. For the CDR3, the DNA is TGCGCCAGCAGCCAAGAGGCCCGGGAGGGCCTTCAGCAGTACTTC. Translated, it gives CASSQEAREGLQQYF. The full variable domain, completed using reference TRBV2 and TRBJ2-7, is EPEVTQTPSHQVTQMGQEVILRCVPISNHLYFYWYRQILGQKVEFLVSFYNNEISEKSEIFDDQFSVERPDGSNFTLKIRSTKLEDSAMYFCASSQEAREGLQQYFGPGTRLTVT.